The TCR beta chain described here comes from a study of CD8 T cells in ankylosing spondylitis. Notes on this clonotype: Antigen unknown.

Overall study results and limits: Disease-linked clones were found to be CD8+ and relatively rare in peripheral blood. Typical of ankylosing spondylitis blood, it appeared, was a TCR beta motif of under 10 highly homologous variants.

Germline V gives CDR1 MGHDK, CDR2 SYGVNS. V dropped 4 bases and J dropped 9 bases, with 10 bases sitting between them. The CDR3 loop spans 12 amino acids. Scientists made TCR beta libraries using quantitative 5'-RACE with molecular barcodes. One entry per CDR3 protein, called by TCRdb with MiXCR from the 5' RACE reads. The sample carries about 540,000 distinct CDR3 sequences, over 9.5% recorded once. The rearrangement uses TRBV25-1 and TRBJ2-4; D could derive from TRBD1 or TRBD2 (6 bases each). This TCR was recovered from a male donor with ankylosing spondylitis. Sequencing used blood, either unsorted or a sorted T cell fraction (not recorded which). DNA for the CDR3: TGTGCCAGCAGTGGCGGGACAACCATTCAGTACTTC. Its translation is CASSGGTTIQYF.